This paragraph reports one T cell receptor beta chain. The antigen this receptor binds is unknown. One base away there is no much larger clone; base qualities are not given. The library was produced with multiplex PCR. The listed sequencing device is Illumina HiSeq 4000. TCR beta libraries were built with iRepertoire HTBI primers and Arm-PCR amplification of CDR3 regions. PCR products were gel purified before sequencing. Per the original workflow: A total of fewer than 80 TRBV and 14 TRBJ segments were identified across samples and were used for gene usage analysis of CDR3 amino acid clonotypes. COPE and FqMerger were used to merge the filtered high-quality paired reads into contigs. BLAST was used to align contigs to IMGT TRBV, TRBD and TRBJ reference genes, and CDR3 was defined according to IMGT. Highly expanded clones were defined as clonotypes with a frequency above 0.1%. Shannon entropy was used to measure repertoire diversity, and the Gini coefficient was used to measure V-J evenness. A clonotype was considered public if more than one individual shared it. The raw public data were reprocessed by TCRdb itself: fastp quality trimming at Q25, MiXCR clonotype calling, in-frame beta chains only. Rows are combined by CDR3 protein, so each entry shows the most common genes and DNA. Clone size and V and J calls follow TCRdb, not the original study. The sample profile shows around 460,000 distinct CDR3 sequences; 20% to 25% of them were found once. The top ten clones comprise around 13% of the sample.

What the time point label conveys for this sample: persistent/refractory GD, antithyroid drugs over 5 years with positive TRAb. For both TCR sequencing and RNA sequencing, RNA was extracted from PBMCs using TRIzol. The diagnosis of Graves' disease followed American Thyroid Association guidelines. Patients for the study were recruited at an endocrinology department in Xi'an, China. Each patient gave 7.5 to 10 milliliters of peripheral blood, collected in an EDTA anticoagulant tube. Ficoll Paque Plus density gradient separation was used to isolate PBMCs, and no further T cell sorting was done. RNA quality was checked with an Agilent 2100 Bioanalyzer and agarose gel, and concentration with a NanoDrop 2000. The sample originates from a study of regulatory T cells in long-lasting Graves disease (TCRdb year 2021). General notes on the study: Persistent Graves' disease meant more than 5 years of antithyroid drug treatment with TSH receptor autoantibodies that stayed positive. Persistent Graves' disease patients were compared with newly diagnosed Graves' disease patients by peripheral blood TCR sequencing and RNA sequencing. The study was registered as a clinical trial and conducted in China. A total of about 33 samples underwent TCR sequencing: about 13 from persistent and around 20 from newly diagnosed Graves' disease patients. Persistent Graves' disease patients in the clinical cohort had taken antithyroid drugs for approximately 9.5 years on average. Overall study outcomes, separate from this receptor: The study examined only peripheral blood because the primary lesion, thyroid tissue, could not be accessed. The authors acknowledged the small sample size as a limitation that may reduce accuracy. Sequencing and analysis were restricted to the TCR beta chain. Compared with newly diagnosed patients, patients with persistent Graves' disease had lower TCR Shannon entropy and fewer highly expanded clones, which suggests clonal expansion. More public clonotypes were shared among persistent patients (under 3,000) than among newly diagnosed patients (more than 950). Preferential use of TRBV28, TRBJ1-2 and TRBJ2-5 was observed in persistent disease, whereas TRBV20-1 and TRBJ2-1 were favored in newly diagnosed disease.

The CDR3 sequence holds 15 residues, the cysteine and phenylalanine included. Only CDR3 DNA remains: 45 bases, in frame from the first base. In the germline V gene, CDR1 corresponds to MNHEY and CDR2 to SVGEGT. Trimmed from V: 6 bases; trimmed from J: 6 bases; junction bases lacking a gene match: 11. This sequence was found in a female donor with Graves disease. The material was peripheral blood mononuclear cells (PBMCs), obtained when the disease was refractory, from a patient treated with antithyroid drugs. This receptor chain uses TRBV6-2 or TRBV6-3 and TRBJ2-3; the central 8 bases match TRBD2. The CDR3 has the sequence CASSLPPGGVDTQYF. The sequenced DNA is TGTGCCAGCAGCCTCCCCCCGGGAGGGGTGGATACGCAGTATTTT.